The entry below describes one T cell receptor (beta chain). This clonotype was recorded a few times. No cognate antigen has been identified for it. No qualities accompany the bases; no much larger clone lies one base away. The study was a case-control design nested within a healthcare worker cohort in London, UK, with weekly nasopharyngeal swab PCR tests and blood sampling. Between 23 and 31 March 2020, the week of the UK lockdown, healthcare workers were enrolled and then followed up weekly for as long as 16 weeks. The library was prepared using 5' RACE. Sequencing relied on a NextSeq 500. The TCR library protocol attached unique molecular identifiers to individual cDNA molecules to correct for sequencing error and PCR bias. Sequencing covered both TCR alpha and beta chains, and within each sample the abundances of alpha and beta sequences were tightly co-correlated. The authors' analysis ran thus. Decombinator V4 was used to annotate the V gene, J gene and CDR3 of the TCR sequences. TCRs were defined as expanded if a significant change between any two time points was detected under a Poisson model with p below 0.0001. TCR abundances were normalised to the total number of TCRs sequenced per sample and were expressed as counts per million. TRAV1-2 paired with TRAJ12, TRAJ20 or TRAJ33 defined MAIT TCRs, while TRAV10 paired with TRAJ18 defined iNKT TCRs. VDJdb, accessed 1 November 2021, was searched for CMV, EBV and SARS-CoV-2 annotated TCRs, excluding TCRs annotated for multiple antigens. The public reads were reprocessed in TCRdb via fastp at Q25 and MiXCR, keeping in-frame beta chains. Identical CDR3 protein sequences are pooled into one entry, listed with their most common genes and DNA. Here the V and J calls rest on TCRdb's processing, not on the authors' analysis. The sample table shows about 100,000 distinct CDR3 sequences, and more than 9.5% are seen once. The ten most abundant clones make up around 8% of the sample.

This record comes from a study of early T cells in non-severe SARS-CoV-2 infection (dated by TCRdb to about 2021). In terms of the full investigation: Because TCR sequencing was done on bulk RNA from unsorted whole blood, the alpha and beta chains could not be paired. Study-wide findings and limitations: VDJdb matching was skewed toward anti-spike CD8 responses and likely underestimated virus-specific expansions by missing private and CD4 specificities.

Germline trimming: 2 bases from V, 3 bases from J; junction bases outside gene matches: 9. The cysteine opens and the phenylalanine closes a CDR3 of 17 amino acids. The sequence is cut down to CDR3 DNA, 51 bases in frame from base 1. This sequence originates from an adult who was a healthcare worker with PCR-confirmed SARS-CoV-2 infection or an uninfected control (not recorded which). Sequenced material: whole blood. The chain uses TRBV23-1 and TRBJ2-1, and TRBD2 matches 8 of the central bases. TRBV23-1 is given ORF status, its function remaining uncertain. The CDR3 protein sequence reads: CASSQPTTSANYNEQFF. In nucleotides, the sequence is TGCGCCAGCAGTCAACCGACGACTAGCGCAAACTACAATGAGCAGTTCTTC.